The 26 T cell receptor beta chains below come from one sample, sequenced in a study of molecular identifiers for immune sequencing clone quantification. MiXCR was run by TCRdb on the PCR reads, yielding one entry per CDR3 protein. The sample lists some 320,000 distinct CDR3 sequences, roughly 23% occurring once. The sequenced sample consisted of naive CD8+ T cells from blood, with Jurkat cell RNA spiked in. Subset here: FACS-sorted CD8+CD4-CCR7+CD45RA+ naive T cells. The receptors were gathered from a human donor in good health. Some libraries in this study had Jurkat cell RNA spiked in.

This clonotype came up many times. The J gene is TRBJ2-5, the V gene TRBV7-9; D might be TRBD2 (5 bases). The CDR3 totals 15 residues. Germline assignment: CDR1 SEHNR and CDR2 FQNEAQ (reference sequence). V dropped 4 bases and J dropped 2 bases, with 14 bases sitting between them. The DNA for the CDR3 is TGTGCCAGCAGCTACCTAGGAGGTTTGCAAGAGACCCAGTACTTC. Its protein is CASSYLGGLQETQYF.

This clonotype was picked up a small number of times. This chain connects TRBV25-1 to TRBJ2-7; 8 bases align to TRBD1. The CDR3 spans 11 residues. J was trimmed by 6 bases and V by 8 bases; bases with no gene match: 3. Germline V CDR1 and CDR2: MGHDK, SYGVNS. CDR3 bases: TGTGCCAGCGGACAGGGCATCGAGCAGTACTTC. It translates to CASGQGIEQYF.

On this clonotype: Given a much more abundant clone one base away, this may be a read error. The chain uses TRBV20-1 and TRBJ2-7; unclear D gene. This CDR3 contains 13 residues. The V and J ends lost 6 bases and 4 bases respectively, with 16 bases between them. Germline V CDR1 and CDR2: DFQATT, SNEGSKA (reference sequence). The CDR3 sequence is CSAEALFPYEQYF. CDR3 nucleotides: TGCAGTGCCGAGGCACTTTTTCCTTACGAGCAGTACTTC.

This clonotype was seen repeatedly, ten times or more. V is TRBV5-1 and J is TRBJ2-7; 8 bases are shared with TRBD1. CDR1 and CDR2 from the germline V gene are SGHRS and YFSETQ. The trim removed 4 bases at V and 3 bases at J, leaving 3 bases unmatched. The CDR3 runs to 13 residues. CDR3 loop: CASSRDRIYEQYF. The CDR3 DNA reads as TGCGCCAGCAGCCGGGACAGGATCTACGAGCAGTACTTC.

This clonotype was seen ten or more times. This sequence joins TRBV7-9 and TRBJ2-7; D assignment may be TRBD1 or TRBD2 (5 bases each). V lost 11 bases to trimming and J lost 2 bases, with 19 bases between them. This CDR3 comprises 14 residues. The germline gives CDR1 SEHNR, CDR2 FQNEAQ (reference sequence). As DNA, the CDR3 is TGTGCCTCCTCCTCTTCGGGGCCCACCTACGAGCAGTACTTC. It specifies CASSSSGPTYEQYF.

There are many counts of this clonotype. Sequence at one end of the junction differs from germline and may be a read error. The genes are TRBV7-9 and TRBJ2-4; TRBD1 agrees at 7 bases. Germline V gene sequence: CDR1 SEHNR, CDR2 FQNEAQ (reference sequence). The CDR3 runs 12 residues. The chain's CDR3 is CASSLGDRAGFF. Here the CDR3 DNA reads TGTGCCAGCAGCTTAGGAGACAGGGCCGGATTCTTC.

This sequence joins TRBV10-3 and TRBJ2-3; 9 nucleotides agree with TRBD1. V gave up 3 bases and J gave up 5 bases; unmatched junction bases: 6. In germline, CDR1 is ENHRY, CDR2 SYGVKD. The length of the CDR3 is 15 residues. The CDR3 here is CAISDPGQGLDTQYF. The DNA for the CDR3 is TGTGCCATCAGTGACCCGGGACAGGGTTTAGATACGCAGTATTTT.

Turning to this clonotype: The junction departs from germline at one end; a sequencing error may be responsible. V and J are TRBV5-4 and TRBJ1-1; tentative D call: TRBD1 (5 bases). The CDR3 covers 14 residues. Germline values: CDR1 SGHNT, CDR2 YYREEE (reference sequence). The CDR3 loop reads CASSPRGGVTGAFF. CDR3 sequence (DNA): TGTGCCAGCAGCCCGAGGGGCGGAGTCACTGGAGCTTTCTTT.

This clonotype occurred many times. V is TRBV2 and J is TRBJ2-3, with 7 bases lining up with TRBD2. The CDR3 is 16 amino acids. Germline V CDR1 and CDR2: SNHLY, FYNNEI. The V gene end was trimmed by 7 bases and the J gene end by 3 bases; junction bases not matched to a gene: 13. This chain's CDR3 is CASTFSAASGTDTQYF. The CDR3 bases are TGTGCCAGCACCTTCTCCGCGGCTAGCGGAACAGATACGCAGTATTTT.

At least ten counts were recorded for this clonotype. This sequence joins TRBV2 and TRBJ2-7, with TRBD2 matching over 15 bases. V lost 4 bases, J lost 0 bases, and 10 bases stayed unmatched. Germline V CDR1 and CDR2: SNHLY, FYNNEI. CDR3 length equals 19 residues. The CDR3 loop reads CASSGPLGLAGGDSYEQYF. CDR3 sequence (DNA): TGTGCCAGCAGTGGACCCCTGGGACTAGCGGGAGGAGACTCCTACGAGCAGTACTTC.

The V gene is TRBV28, the J gene TRBJ1-3; D may be TRBD1 (5 bases). The ends were cut back, 5 bases at V and 6 bases at J, with 20 bases in the middle. CDR1 MDHEN and CDR2 SYDVKM come from the germline V gene. CDR3 length: 16 residues. The CDR3 loop is CASSPRGGLRSNTIYF. CDR3 nucleotides: TGTGCCAGCAGTCCTAGGGGAGGTCTACGTTCAAACACCATATATTTT.

Points on this clonotype: A much larger clone differs from this one at a single base, so this may be a read error. Since the CDR3 does not end with the conserved phenylalanine or tryptophan, this likely comes from a read error. The CDR3 here is CASSQESSPNYGYTI. CDR3 DNA: TGCGCCAGCAGCCAAGAGAGTAGTCCTAACTATGGCTACACCATC. The J gene is TRBJ1-2, the V gene TRBV4-3; D unresolved. V was trimmed by 0 bases and J by 0 bases, leaving 8 bases between them. Germline CDR1 and CDR2: LGHNA and YSLEER. The CDR3 is made up of 15 amino acids.

This clonotype was counted between two and nine times. The V and J genes are TRBV9 and TRBJ1-4, with 9 bases identical to TRBD1. The length of the CDR3 is 13 residues. CDR1 SGDLS and CDR2 YYNGEE come from the germline V gene. Trimming removed 3 bases from V and 7 bases from J; junction bases left unmatched: 1. In nucleotides, the CDR3 is TGTGCCAGCAGCGGGGGACAGGGTGAAAAACTGTTTTTT. This sequence encodes CASSGGQGEKLFF. The variable domain in full, with the rest retrieved from reference TRBV9 and TRBJ1-4, is DSGVTQTPKHLITATGQRVTLRCSPRSGDLSVYWYQQSLDQGLQFLIQYYNGEERAKGNILERFSAQQFPDLHSELNLSSLELGDSALYFCASSGGQGEKLFFGSGTQLSVL.

Only a few counts were recorded for this clonotype. The chain is built from TRBV2 and TRBJ1-5; D not resolved. The germline V gene encodes CDR1 SNHLY and CDR2 FYNNEI. V lost 1 base and J lost 2, with 9 bases in between. This CDR3 is built from 15 residues. The CDR3 loop reads CASSEEPGGNQPQHF. The CDR3 nucleotides are TGTGCCAGCAGTGAAGAACCTGGCGGCAATCAGCCCCAGCATTTT.

This clonotype appeared many times. The DNA of the CDR3 is TGTGCCAGCAGCTTATGGTCGGGGGGCCTTACAGATACGCAGTATTTT. Translated: CASSLWSGGLTDTQYF. The V call is TRBV7-2, the J call TRBJ2-3; maybe TRBD2 (7 bases). The ends were cut back, 2 bases at V and 3 bases at J, with 15 bases in the middle. This CDR3 contains 16 residues. Germline V CDR1 and CDR2: SGHTA, FQGNSA.

This clonotype was picked up a small number of times. This chain's CDR3 is CSAAMGTEAFF. The CDR3 coding sequence is TGCAGTGCTGCAATGGGCACTGAAGCTTTCTTT. The V gene is TRBV20-1, the J gene TRBJ1-1, with unresolved D. In germline, CDR1 is DFQATT, CDR2 SNEGSKA (reference sequence). The CDR3 runs to 11 residues. V was cut by 5 bases and J by 4 bases, with 8 bases left in between.

This clonotype was seen a few times. This chain joins TRBV27 and TRBJ2-6; TRBD1 might be the D (6 bases). Between the trimmed V and J ends, which lost 9 bases and 0 bases, there was a span of 18 bases. Germline values: CDR1 MNHEY, CDR2 SMNVEV (reference sequence). This CDR3 region has 17 residues. In nucleotides, the CDR3 is TGTGCCAGTACGGACGGACAGCCCTTCTCTGGGGCCAACGTCCTGACTTTC. The encoded protein is CASTDGQPFSGANVLTF.

In its sample, this clonotype was seen a few times. The chain employs TRBV10-3 and TRBJ1-1; D is ambiguous. This CDR3 has 13 residues. Deletions cut 6 bases from V and 4 bases from J, with 12 bases between. Germline V gene sequence: CDR1 ENHRY, CDR2 SYGVKD. The CDR3 here is CAIRGIMSTEAFF. The CDR3 DNA sequence: TGTGCCATCAGGGGGATTATGAGCACTGAAGCTTTCTTT.

The chain links TRBV20-1 to TRBJ2-3, with 9 bases matching TRBD1. V lost 4 bases to trimming and J lost 4 bases; unmatched junction nucleotides: 12. The germline CDR1 and CDR2 sequences are DFQATT and SNEGSKA (reference sequence). The CDR3 loop spans 16 amino acids. The CDR3 DNA reads TGCAGTGCTAAATTACAGGGGGCGCTTTTAGCAGATACGCAGTATTTT. Translation gives CSAKLQGALLADTQYF.

This sequence joins TRBV12-3 or TRBV12-4 and TRBJ2-1; D may be TRBD2 (5 bases). Trimming shortened V by 10 bases and J by 5 bases, and 15 bases separated the two germline ends. This CDR3 is built from 13 residues. Here the CDR3 DNA reads TGTGCCACCCGCCTCAGCGGAGACAATGAGCAGTTCTTC. As protein: CATRLSGDNEQFF.

The table lists this clonotype with many counts. V is TRBV27 and J is TRBJ2-4; D is unresolved. In germline, CDR1 is MNHEY, CDR2 SMNVEV (reference sequence). Trimming pared 4 bases from V and 8 bases from J, leaving 15 bases between. The CDR3 runs to 14 residues. CDR3 in amino acids: CASSSSFSSDIQYF. The CDR3 coding sequence is TGTGCCAGCAGTTCGAGCTTTTCGTCGGACATTCAGTACTTC.

This clonotype was seen many times. This sequence joins TRBV29-1 and TRBJ2-7; 9 bases are shared with TRBD1. Germline V gene sequence: CDR1 SQVTM, CDR2 ANQGSEA. The CDR3 covers 17 residues. V was pared by 5 bases and J by 2 bases, with 16 bases of the junction left unmatched. The CDR3 DNA is TGCAGCGTTCGAACCCCTACAGGGGGCAGAACTGCCTACGAGCAGTACTTC. Its protein is CSVRTPTGGRTAYEQYF.

In its sample, this clonotype was seen a few times. The V call is TRBV4-1, the J call TRBJ2-3, with 10 bases aligning to TRBD2. The CDR3 consists of 17 residues. The germline CDR1 and CDR2 sequences are MGHRA and YSYEKL. The V and J ends lost 2 bases and 1 base, in that order; junction bases with no gene match: 6. The CDR3 DNA reads as TGCGCCAGCAGCCAATACCTAGCGGGGGACCGCACAGATACGCAGTATTTT. Translated, it gives CASSQYLAGDRTDTQYF.

This clonotype was counted at least ten times. V usage is TRBV14 and J usage is TRBJ2-1; 9 nucleotides align to TRBD2. CDR1 and CDR2 (germline): SGHDN, FVKESK. The CDR3 runs 15 residues. J gave up 8 bases and V 0 bases, and 5 bases lay outside the gene matches. CDR3: CASSQERGGYYEQFF. The DNA of the CDR3 is TGTGCCAGCAGCCAAGAGCGGGGGGGATACTATGAGCAGTTCTTC.

This clonotype was detected ten times or more. This chain links TRBV27 with TRBJ2-3; D gene ambiguous. V was pared by 5 bases and J by 7 bases, with 13 bases between. Germline loops: CDR1 MNHEY, CDR2 SMNVEV (reference sequence). The CDR3 consists of 13 residues. DNA for the CDR3: TGTGCCAGCAGTACACCCCTCACGAATACGCAGTATTTT. Translation gives CASSTPLTNTQYF.

Comments on this clonotype: A much larger clone lies a single base off, so this may be a read error. The rearrangement joins TRBV7-9 to TRBJ1-1; D gene unclear. Per germline, CDR1 SEHNR and CDR2 FQNEAQ (reference sequence). CDR3 length: 15 residues. The CDR3 region has the DNA TGTGCCAGCACCGGCGCGGTGAGCTCGAACACTGGAGCTTTCTTT. Protein sequence: CASTGAVSSNTGAFF. Full variable domain (missing parts from reference TRBV7-9 and TRBJ1-1): DTGVSQNPRHKITKRGQNVTFRCDPISEHNRLYWYRQTLGQGPEFLTYFQNEAQLEKSRLLSDRFSAERPKGSFSTLEIQRTEQGDSAMYLCASTGAVSSNTGAFFGQGTRLTVV.